A selection of T cell receptor beta chains follows, all from one sample in a study of cytomegalovirus exposure and HLA in healthy donors. Assay: immunoSEQ multiplex PCR; the TCRdb copy retains only in-frame clones and omits some. The table has 150,000 to 200,000 clones, more than 65% seen once. The sequenced sample consisted of PBMCs. The receptors stem from a woman aged 30 to 39 in good health and CMV-seronegative. Each CDR3 is given with its conserved first and last residue.

>TRBV7-3|TRBJ2-5
CASSLNQGGPETQYF
>TRBV19|TRBJ2-1
CATERGGRTYNEQFF
>TRBV13|TRBJ1-2
CASSLIKGVDYGYTF
>TRBV29-1|TRBJ2-5
CSAMGGAPETQYF
>TRBV27|TRBJ2-7
CASRPMGASYEQYF
>TRBV30|TRBJ2-7
CALWRPPSYEQYF
>TRBV7-2|TRBJ2-7
CASSARAGDEQYF
>TRBV5-1|TRBJ2-3
CASSLGLAGGEDTQYF
>TRBV7-2|TRBJ2-3
CASSLVPSATDTQYF
>TRBV7-2|TRBJ2-4
CASTHRLAKNIQYF
>TRBV30|TRBJ1-5
CAWSVGAGGTQPQHF
>TRBV6-4|TRBJ1-5
CASSGNRYEPQHF
>TRBV4-2|TRBJ1-1
CASSPLTGNTEAFF